This T cell receptor beta chain derives from a study of Ad26.COV2.S vaccination and SARS-CoV-2 variants. Broader study findings: Researchers reported similar non-spike TCR breadth in vaccine and placebo recipients. Individuals receiving vaccine had higher spike-specific TCR breadth than placebo recipients did.

Germline V lookup: CDR1 SGDLS, CDR2 YYNGEE. The germline V and J ends were trimmed by 3 bases and 4 bases, with 15 bases remaining between them. This CDR3 contains 15 residues. As for treatment: roughly 18 received Ad26.COV2.S at low or high dose, single or two shots; 5 received placebo; per-sample allocation not given. Specimens were obtained on day 63 following the first vaccine or placebo injection. For this clone: Antigen: not known.

Sequencing used immunoSEQ multiplex PCR; TCRdb keeps in-frame clones, though not all of them. The sample lists about half a million clones, about 89% occurring once. The V call is TRBV9, the J call TRBJ2-3, with D possibly being TRBD1 or TRBD2 (6 bases each). The receptor's source is a person between 18 and 60 years old who received the Ad26.COV2.S COVID-19 vaccine or a placebo. Here the sequenced sample was peripheral blood, taken in a trial of Ad26.COV2.S vaccine versus placebo. The CDR3 bases are TGTGCCAGCAGCGGGATACGGGGGCGGTCAGATACGCAGTATTTT. It yields the protein CASSGIRGRSDTQYF. The whole variable domain, remainder taken from reference TRBV9 and TRBJ2-3, is DSGVTQTPKHLITATGQRVTLRCSPRSGDLSVYWYQQSLDQGLQFLIQYYNGEERAKGNILERFSAQQFPDLHSELNLSSLELGDSALYFCASSGIRGRSDTQYFGPGTRLTVL.